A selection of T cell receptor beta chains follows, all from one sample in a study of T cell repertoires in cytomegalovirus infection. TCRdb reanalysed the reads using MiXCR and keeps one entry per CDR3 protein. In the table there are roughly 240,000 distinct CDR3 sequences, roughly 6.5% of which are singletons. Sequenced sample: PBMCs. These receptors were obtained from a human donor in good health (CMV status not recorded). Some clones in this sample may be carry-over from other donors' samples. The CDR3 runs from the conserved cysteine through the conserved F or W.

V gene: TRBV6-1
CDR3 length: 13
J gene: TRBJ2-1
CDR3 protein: CASSAPGYNEQFF

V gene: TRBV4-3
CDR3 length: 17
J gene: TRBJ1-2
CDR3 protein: CASSQELSRLTLYGYTF

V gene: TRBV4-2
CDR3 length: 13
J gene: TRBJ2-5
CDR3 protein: CASSQDFWETQYF

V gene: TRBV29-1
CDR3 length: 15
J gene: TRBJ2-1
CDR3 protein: CSVHNPGADYNEQFF

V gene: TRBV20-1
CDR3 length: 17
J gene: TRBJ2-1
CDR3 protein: CSAKRLKDRDGRNEQFF

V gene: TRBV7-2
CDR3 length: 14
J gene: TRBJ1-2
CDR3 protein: CASSPDRGYYGYTF

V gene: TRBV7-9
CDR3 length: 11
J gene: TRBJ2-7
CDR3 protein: CASLSGTSLYF

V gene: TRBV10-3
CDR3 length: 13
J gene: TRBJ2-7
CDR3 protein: CAITPGLYYEQYF

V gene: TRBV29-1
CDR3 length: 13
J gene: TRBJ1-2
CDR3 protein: CSVDSRSDYGYTF

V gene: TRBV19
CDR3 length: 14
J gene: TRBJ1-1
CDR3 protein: CASSMDGQNTEAFF

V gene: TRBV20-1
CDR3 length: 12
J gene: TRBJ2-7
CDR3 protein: CSARRRSYEQYF

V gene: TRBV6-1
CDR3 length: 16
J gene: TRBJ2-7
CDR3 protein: CASSERSGREGYEQYF

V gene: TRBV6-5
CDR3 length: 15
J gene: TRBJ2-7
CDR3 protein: CASSYGTGDIYEQYF

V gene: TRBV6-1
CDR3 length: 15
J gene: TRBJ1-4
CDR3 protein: CAGGRGGRVGEKLFF

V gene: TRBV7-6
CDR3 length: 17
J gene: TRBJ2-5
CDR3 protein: CASSKTEQRGGRETQYF

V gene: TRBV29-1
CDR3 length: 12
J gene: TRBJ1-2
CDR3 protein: CSVDGGNYGYTF

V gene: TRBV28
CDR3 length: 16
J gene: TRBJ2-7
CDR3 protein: CASSLTLGNRLYEQYF

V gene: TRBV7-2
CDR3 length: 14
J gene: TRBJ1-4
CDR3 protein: CASSSQGGEEKLFF

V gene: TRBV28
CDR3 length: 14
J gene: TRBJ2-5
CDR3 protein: CASSPAGQQETQYF

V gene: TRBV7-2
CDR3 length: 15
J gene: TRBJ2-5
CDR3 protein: CASSLRPGGQETQYF

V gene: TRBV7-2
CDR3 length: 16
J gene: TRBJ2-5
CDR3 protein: CASSPARAGGQETQYF

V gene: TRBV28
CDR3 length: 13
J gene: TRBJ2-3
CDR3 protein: CASSPPLRDTQYF

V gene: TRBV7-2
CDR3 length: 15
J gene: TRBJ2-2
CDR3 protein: CASIPGLAGTGELFF

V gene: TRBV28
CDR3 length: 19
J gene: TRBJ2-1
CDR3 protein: CASSYPSGGAAPSYNEQFF

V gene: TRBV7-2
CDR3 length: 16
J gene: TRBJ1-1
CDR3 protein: CASSTRAGAGNTEAFF

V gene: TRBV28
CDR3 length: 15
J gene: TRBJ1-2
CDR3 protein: CASSSLQGTDYGYTF

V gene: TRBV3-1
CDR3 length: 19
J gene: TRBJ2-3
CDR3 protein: CASSRAPRDSGGLKDTQYF

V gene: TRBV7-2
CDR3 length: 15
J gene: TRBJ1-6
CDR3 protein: CASSSETGGQSPLHF

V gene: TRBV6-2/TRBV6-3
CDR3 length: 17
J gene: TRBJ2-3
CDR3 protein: CASSYSIVGPDTDTQYF

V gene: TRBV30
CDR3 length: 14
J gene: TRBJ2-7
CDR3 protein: CAWRRTGRLDEQYF

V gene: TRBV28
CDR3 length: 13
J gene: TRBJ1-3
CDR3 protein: CASSGPARDTIYF

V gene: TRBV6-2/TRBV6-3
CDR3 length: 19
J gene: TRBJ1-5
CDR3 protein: CASSYKKEVDWRLNQPQHF

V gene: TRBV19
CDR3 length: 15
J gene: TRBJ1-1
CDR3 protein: CASKKGERLNTEAFF

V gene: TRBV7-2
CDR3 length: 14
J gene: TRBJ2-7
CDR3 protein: CASSSYRDTPEQYF

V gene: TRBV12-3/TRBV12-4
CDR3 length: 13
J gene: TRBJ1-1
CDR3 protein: CASSRGLNTEAFF

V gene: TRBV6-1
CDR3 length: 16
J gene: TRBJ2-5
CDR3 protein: CASSTGTSNYQETQYF

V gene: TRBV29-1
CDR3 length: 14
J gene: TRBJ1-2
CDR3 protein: CSVDQGSRGYGYTF

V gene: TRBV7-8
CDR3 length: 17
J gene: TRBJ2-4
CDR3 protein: CASSLENRGGYKNIQYF

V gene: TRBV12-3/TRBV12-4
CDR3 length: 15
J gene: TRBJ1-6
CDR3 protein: CASSPRQGISSPLHF

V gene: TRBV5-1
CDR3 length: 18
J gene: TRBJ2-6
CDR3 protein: CASSLVSGPSSGANVLTF

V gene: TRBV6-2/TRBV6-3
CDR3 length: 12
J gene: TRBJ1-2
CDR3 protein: CASSYKGNGYTF

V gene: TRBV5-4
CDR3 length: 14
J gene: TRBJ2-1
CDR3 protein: CASSLVSGGRVPVF

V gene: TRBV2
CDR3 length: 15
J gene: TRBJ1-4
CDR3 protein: CASVGPGTENEKLFF

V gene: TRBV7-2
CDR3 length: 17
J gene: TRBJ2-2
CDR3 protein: CASSLSPGTTNTGELFF

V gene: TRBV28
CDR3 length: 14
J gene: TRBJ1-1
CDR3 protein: CASTIGGRGTEAFF

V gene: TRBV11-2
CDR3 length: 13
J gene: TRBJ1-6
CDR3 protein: CASSSTSNSPLHF

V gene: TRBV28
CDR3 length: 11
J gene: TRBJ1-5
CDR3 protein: CASSLGQPKHF

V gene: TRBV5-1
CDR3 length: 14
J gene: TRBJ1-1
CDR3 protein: CASSLASRGEEAFF

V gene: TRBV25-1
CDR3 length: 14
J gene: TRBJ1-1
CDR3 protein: CASRFQGVCTEAFF

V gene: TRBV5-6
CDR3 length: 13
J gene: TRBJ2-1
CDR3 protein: CASSLAAEREQFF

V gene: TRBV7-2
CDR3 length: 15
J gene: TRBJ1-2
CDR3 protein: CASSPDLQGFYGYTF

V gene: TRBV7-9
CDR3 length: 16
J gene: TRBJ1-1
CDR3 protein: CASSLIWEQGDTEAFF

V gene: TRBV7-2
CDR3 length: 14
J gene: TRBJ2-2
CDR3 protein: CASSLVEGPGELFF